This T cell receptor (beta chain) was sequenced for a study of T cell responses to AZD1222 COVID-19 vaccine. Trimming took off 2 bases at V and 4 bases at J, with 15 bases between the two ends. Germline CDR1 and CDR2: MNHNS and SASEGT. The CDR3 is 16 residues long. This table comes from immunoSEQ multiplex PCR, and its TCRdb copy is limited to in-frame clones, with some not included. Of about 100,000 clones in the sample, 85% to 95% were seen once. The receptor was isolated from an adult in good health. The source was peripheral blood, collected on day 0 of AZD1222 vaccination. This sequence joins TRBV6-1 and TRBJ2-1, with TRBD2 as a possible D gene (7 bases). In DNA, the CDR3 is TGTGCCAGCAGTGAATGGGGAGGGACACCTTACAATGAGCAGTTCTTC. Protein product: CASSEWGGTPYNEQFF.